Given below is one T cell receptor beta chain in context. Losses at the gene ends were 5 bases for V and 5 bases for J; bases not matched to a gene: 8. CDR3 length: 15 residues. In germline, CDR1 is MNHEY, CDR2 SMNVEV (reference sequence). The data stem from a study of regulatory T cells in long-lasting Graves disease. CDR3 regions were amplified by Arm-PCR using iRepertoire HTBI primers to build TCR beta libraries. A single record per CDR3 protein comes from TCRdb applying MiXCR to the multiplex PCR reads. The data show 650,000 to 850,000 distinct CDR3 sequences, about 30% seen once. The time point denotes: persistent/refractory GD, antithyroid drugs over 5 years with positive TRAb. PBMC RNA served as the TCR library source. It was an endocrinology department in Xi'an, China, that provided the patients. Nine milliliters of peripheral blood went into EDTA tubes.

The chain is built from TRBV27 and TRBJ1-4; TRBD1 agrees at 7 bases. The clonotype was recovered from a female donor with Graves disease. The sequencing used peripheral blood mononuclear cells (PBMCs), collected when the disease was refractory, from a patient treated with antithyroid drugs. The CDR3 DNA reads TGTGCCAGCAGTGAAGACAGGGTTGAGAATGAAAAACTGTTTTTT. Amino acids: CASSEDRVENEKLFF.